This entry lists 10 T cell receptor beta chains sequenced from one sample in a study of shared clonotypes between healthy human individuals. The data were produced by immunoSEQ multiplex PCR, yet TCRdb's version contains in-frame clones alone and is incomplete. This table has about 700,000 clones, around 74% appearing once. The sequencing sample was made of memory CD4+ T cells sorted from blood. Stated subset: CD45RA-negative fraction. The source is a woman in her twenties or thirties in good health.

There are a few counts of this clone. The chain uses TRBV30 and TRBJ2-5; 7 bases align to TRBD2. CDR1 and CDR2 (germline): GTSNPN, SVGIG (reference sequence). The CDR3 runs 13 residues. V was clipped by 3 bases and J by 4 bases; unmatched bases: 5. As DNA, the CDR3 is TGTGCCTGGAGAGCGGGGATGGGAGAGACCCAGTACTTC. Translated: CAWRAGMGETQYF. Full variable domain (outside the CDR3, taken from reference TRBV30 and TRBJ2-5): SQTIHQWPATLVQPVGSPLSLECTVEGTSNPNLYWYRQAAGRGLQLLFYSVGIGQISSEVPQNLSASRPQDRQFILSSKKLLLSDSGFYLCAWRAGMGETQYFGPGTRLLVL.

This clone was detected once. The CDR3 protein is CASSQGGWGSEQYF. The CDR3 DNA follows: TGTGCCAGCAGCCAAGGGGGATGGGGATCCGAGCAGTACTTC. The V gene is TRBV14, the J gene TRBJ2-7, with D unclear. Per the germline V gene, CDR1 is SGHDN and CDR2 is FVKESK. Trimming pared 1 base from V and 6 bases from J, leaving 13 bases between. This CDR3 spans 14 amino acids.

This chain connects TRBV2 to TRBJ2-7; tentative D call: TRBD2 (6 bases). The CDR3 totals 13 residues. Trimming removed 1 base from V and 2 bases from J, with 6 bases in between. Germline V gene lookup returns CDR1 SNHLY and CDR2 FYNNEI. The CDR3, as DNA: TGTGCCAGCAGTGAAGGGAGGGCCTACGAGCAGTACTTC. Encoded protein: CASSEGRAYEQYF.

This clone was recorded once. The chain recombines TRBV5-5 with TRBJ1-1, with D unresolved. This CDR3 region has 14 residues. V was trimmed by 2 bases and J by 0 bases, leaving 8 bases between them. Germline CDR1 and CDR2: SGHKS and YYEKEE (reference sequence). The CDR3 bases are TGTGCCAGCAGCTTTAGGGCCATGAACACTGAAGCTTTCTTT. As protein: CASSFRAMNTEAFF. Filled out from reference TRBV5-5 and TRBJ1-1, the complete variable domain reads DAGVTQSPTHLIKTRGQQVTLRCSPISGHKSVSWYQQVLGQGPQFIFQYYEKEERGRGNFPDRFSARQFPNYSSELNVNALLLGDSALYLCASSFRAMNTEAFFGQGTRLTVV.

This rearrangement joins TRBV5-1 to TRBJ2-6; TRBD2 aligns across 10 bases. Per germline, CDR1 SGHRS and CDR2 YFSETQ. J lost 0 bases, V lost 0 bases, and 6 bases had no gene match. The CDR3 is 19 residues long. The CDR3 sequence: CASSLVLAGAYSGANVLTF. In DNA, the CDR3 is TGCGCCAGCAGCTTGGTGCTAGCGGGAGCGTACTCTGGGGCCAACGTCCTGACTTTC.

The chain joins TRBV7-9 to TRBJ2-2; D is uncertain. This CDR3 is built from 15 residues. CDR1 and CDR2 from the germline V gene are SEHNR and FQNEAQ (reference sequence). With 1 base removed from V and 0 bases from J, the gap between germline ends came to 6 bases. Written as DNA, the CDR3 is TGTGCCAGCAGCTTAGTTGCGGCGAACACCGGGGAGCTGTTTTTT. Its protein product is CASSLVAANTGELFF. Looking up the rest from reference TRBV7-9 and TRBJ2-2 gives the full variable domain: DTGVSQNPRHKITKRGQNVTFRCDPISEHNRLYWYRQTLGQGPEFLTYFQNEAQLEKSRLLSDRFSAERPKGSFSTLEIQRTEQGDSAMYLCASSLVAANTGELFFGEGSRLTVL.

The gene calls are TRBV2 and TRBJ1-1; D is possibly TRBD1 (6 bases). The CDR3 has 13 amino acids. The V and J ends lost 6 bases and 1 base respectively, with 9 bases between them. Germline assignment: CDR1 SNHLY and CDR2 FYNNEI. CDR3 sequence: CASRRTENTEAFF. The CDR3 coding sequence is TGTGCCAGCAGACGGACAGAGAACACTGAAGCTTTCTTT.

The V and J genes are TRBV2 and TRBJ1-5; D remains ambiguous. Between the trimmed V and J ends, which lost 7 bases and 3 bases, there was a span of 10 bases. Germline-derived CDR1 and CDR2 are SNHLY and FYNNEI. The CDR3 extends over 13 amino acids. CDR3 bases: TGTGCCAGCAATGGAGAACTCAATCAGCCCCAGCATTTT. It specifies CASNGELNQPQHF.

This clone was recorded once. Here the CDR3 reads CASRPSTGPYGYTF. The CDR3, as DNA: TGTGCCAGCAGACCTTCGACAGGCCCCTATGGCTACACCTTC. V gene TRBV6-5 combines with J gene TRBJ1-2; D might be TRBD1 (6 bases). This CDR3 region has 14 residues. CDR1 is MNHEY and CDR2 is SVGAGI in the germline V gene. V gave up 6 bases and J gave up 4 bases, with 15 bases separating them.

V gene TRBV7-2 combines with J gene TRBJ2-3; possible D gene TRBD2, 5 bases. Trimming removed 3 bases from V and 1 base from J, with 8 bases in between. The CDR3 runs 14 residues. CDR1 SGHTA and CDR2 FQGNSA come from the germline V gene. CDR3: CASSFNGGTDTQYF. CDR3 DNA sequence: TGTGCCAGCAGCTTCAACGGGGGCACAGATACGCAGTATTTT.